The 17 T cell receptor beta chains presented below share a single source sample, sequenced in a study of identical twins. TCRdb used MiXCR to reprocess the 5' RACE reads, holding one entry per CDR3 protein. The table has about 260,000 distinct CDR3 sequences, about 7% seen once. The sample was also reused in another study, on yellow fever vaccine responses in identical twins.

Material: memory (CD45RO+) T cells sorted from blood. Source of these receptors: a woman between 18 and 29 years old in good health.

This clonotype was detected many times. The chain uses TRBV3-1 and TRBJ2-4; 8 nucleotides agree with TRBD2. The length of the CDR3 is 18 residues. J lost 0 bases, V lost 0 bases, and 7 bases had no gene match. Germline values: CDR1 LGHDT, CDR2 YNNKEL (reference sequence). The CDR3 nucleotides read TGTGCCAGCAGCCAAGACGCACCGGGACTAGTAGCCAAAAACATTCAGTACTTC. Translated, it gives CASSQDAPGLVAKNIQYF.

The V call is TRBV3-1, the J call TRBJ2-2; TRBD2 agrees at 9 bases. The germline V gene encodes CDR1 LGHDT and CDR2 YNNKEL (reference sequence). This CDR3 region has 14 residues. With V trimmed by 4 bases and J by 7 bases, 4 bases remained unmatched. For the CDR3, the DNA is TGTGCCAGCAGCCCTAGCGGGATCAGCGGGGAGCTGTTTTTT. It translates to CASSPSGISGELFF.

The chain combines TRBV29-1 with TRBJ1-1; possibly TRBD1 for D (5 bases). The germline V gene encodes CDR1 SQVTM and CDR2 ANQGSEA. The V end was cut by 2 bases, the J end by 0 bases, with 10 bases between. This CDR3 contains 14 residues. In DNA form, the CDR3 reads TGCAGCGTTGAAAGACAGCACCTGAACACTGAAGCTTTCTTT. Residues: CSVERQHLNTEAFF.

This clonotype was seen ten or more times. The chain recombines TRBV20-1 with TRBJ1-5; a possible D gene is TRBD1 (5 bases). V was trimmed by 2 bases and J by 2 bases, leaving 7 bases between them. From germline, CDR1 is DFQATT and CDR2 SNEGSKA (reference sequence). The CDR3 sequence is 13 residues long. In DNA, the CDR3 is TGCAGTGCTAGACAAGGGGGCAATCAGCCCCAGCATTTT. The encoded protein is CSARQGGNQPQHF.

The chain links TRBV5-5 to TRBJ2-7; D may match TRBD1 or TRBD2 (5 bases each). CDR1 and CDR2 from the germline V gene are SGHKS and YYEKEE (reference sequence). Trimming pared 4 bases from V and 5 bases from J, leaving 19 bases between. The CDR3 is 15 residues long. The CDR3, as DNA: TGTGCCAGCAGCATCCGGGACCCCAGTTTAGACGAGCAGTACTTC. Its translation: CASSIRDPSLDEQYF.

This clonotype came up a few times. CDR3 in amino acids: CASSSRGKTYNEQFF. The DNA for the CDR3 is TGTGCCAGCAGCTCAAGAGGGAAGACCTACAATGAGCAGTTCTTC. V is TRBV7-8 and J is TRBJ2-1; D perhaps matches TRBD2 (5 bases). Germline CDR1 and CDR2: SGHVS and FQNEAQ. CDR3 size: 15 residues. V was trimmed by 4 bases and J by 2 bases, leaving 12 bases between them.

V gene TRBV5-8 combines with J gene TRBJ2-7, with D maybe TRBD1 (6 bases). The V gene lost 4 bases and the J gene lost 6 bases, with 17 bases spanning the gap. The CDR3 spans 14 residues. CDR1 is SGHTS and CDR2 is YDEGEE in the germline V gene. The CDR3 DNA sequence: TGTGCCAGCAGCCCCTCGACAGGCGAGTCCGAGCAGTACTTC. Translation: CASSPSTGESEQYF. Supplemented by reference TRBV5-8 and TRBJ2-7, the full variable domain reads EAGVTQSPTHLIKTRGQQATLRCSPISGHTSVYWYQQALGLGLQFLLWYDEGEERNRGNFPPRFSGRQFPNYSSELNVNALELEDSALYLCASSPSTGESEQYFGPGTRLTVT.

This clonotype was observed many times. The chain carries TRBV5-1 and TRBJ1-1; D is ambiguous. Germline V gene sequence: CDR1 SGHRS, CDR2 YFSETQ. Trimming took 2 bases from V and 0 from J, leaving 8 bases between them. This CDR3 is 14 amino acids long. The DNA for the CDR3 is TGCGCCAGCAGCTTCGACACGATGAACACTGAAGCTTTCTTT. Protein product: CASSFDTMNTEAFF.

The chain combines TRBV9 with TRBJ2-1; unclear D gene. Germline V gene sequence: CDR1 SGDLS, CDR2 YYNGEE. CDR3 length: 15 amino acids. V dropped 1 base and J dropped 8 bases, with 16 bases sitting between them. CDR3 nucleotides: TGTGCCAGCAGCGTAATGGCAGATCTATCTGATGAGCAGTTCTTC. This codes for CASSVMADLSDEQFF.

This clonotype was seen ten or more times. This chain joins TRBV12-3 or TRBV12-4 and TRBJ2-1, with TRBD1 as a possible D gene (6 bases). V was clipped by 6 bases and J by 4 bases, with 13 bases between them. There are 14 residues in the CDR3. The CDR3, as DNA: TGTGCCAGCAGAGGGGGTGTAGGATACAATGAGCAGTTCTTC. This gives the protein CASRGGVGYNEQFF.

In this sample, this clonotype turned up many times. The chain joins TRBV20-1 to TRBJ2-1; D perhaps matches TRBD2 (5 bases). Trimming removed 2 bases at V and 1 base at J, with 15 bases between. Germline V CDR1 and CDR2: DFQATT, SNEGSKA (reference sequence). The CDR3 loop spans 16 amino acids. The CDR3 reads CSARSRPRDSYNEQFF. CDR3 nucleotide sequence: TGCAGTGCTAGATCGAGGCCTCGGGATTCCTACAATGAGCAGTTCTTC.

Only a few counts were recorded for this clonotype. This chain connects TRBV25-1 to TRBJ2-1; D is possibly TRBD1 (6 bases). The CDR3 has 13 amino acids. Trimming left V 1 base short and J 7 bases short, with 8 bases between. Looked up from germline, CDR1 is MGHDK and CDR2 is SYGVNS. CDR3 coding DNA: TGTGCCAGCAGTGAATCACAGGGTAATGAGCAGTTCTTC. Its protein is CASSESQGNEQFF.

This clonotype was recorded many times. The V gene is TRBV20-1, the J gene TRBJ1-1, with TRBD1 matching 9 bases. Trimming at V came to 6 bases and at J to 5 bases, leaving 10 bases not matched to a gene. From germline, CDR1 is DFQATT and CDR2 SNEGSKA (reference sequence). The CDR3 has 14 residues. CDR3 in DNA: TGCAGTGCCCTCAAGGGACAGGGTGGGACTGAAGCTTTCTTT. This gives the protein CSALKGQGGTEAFF.

The CDR3 sequence: CSARSGVGQPQHF. The CDR3 nucleotides read TGCAGTGCTAGATCAGGGGTAGGTCAGCCCCAGCATTTT. V usage is TRBV20-1 and J usage is TRBJ1-5, with D tentatively TRBD1 (6 bases). The CDR3 covers 13 residues. Trimming shortened V by 2 bases and J by 6 bases, and 11 bases separated the two germline ends. The germline gives CDR1 DFQATT, CDR2 SNEGSKA (reference sequence).

This clonotype has a count of ten or more. The chain employs TRBV29-1 and TRBJ2-6, with D perhaps assigned TRBD1 or TRBD2 (5 bases each). The CDR3 has 15 amino acids. V lost 5 bases, J lost 1 base, and 12 bases lay in between. CDR1 SQVTM and CDR2 ANQGSEA come from the germline V gene. The CDR3 DNA follows: TGCAGCGTTCTGGGACCGCCTTCTGGGGCCAACGTCCTGACTTTC. Amino acids: CSVLGPPSGANVLTF.

This clonotype was seen many times. The V call is TRBV7-9, the J call TRBJ1-2, with D unresolved. Trimming took off 1 base at V and 1 base at J, with 4 bases between the two ends. Germline assignment: CDR1 SEHNR and CDR2 FQNEAQ (reference sequence). The CDR3 covers 13 residues. CDR3 in DNA: TGTGCCAGCAGCTTAGGGTTTAACTATGGCTACACCTTC. Residues: CASSLGFNYGYTF.

The gene calls are TRBV5-4 and TRBJ1-1, with D possibly matching TRBD1 (5 bases). V lost 1 base to trimming and J lost 1 base, with 20 bases between them. This CDR3 is 18 amino acids long. In germline, CDR1 is SGHNT, CDR2 YYREEE (reference sequence). CDR3 region: CASSLTGRGPMGNTEAFF. The CDR3 nucleotides are TGTGCCAGCAGCTTGACAGGACGGGGCCCTATGGGGAACACTGAAGCTTTCTTT.